This TCR beta chain came from a study of identical twins. V lost 1 base and J lost 0, with 19 bases in between. The CDR3 loop spans 19 amino acids. The V gene's germline CDR1 is SGHAT and CDR2 FQNNGV. Findings of the study overall: Fewer insertions characterized abundant cord blood beta clonotypes, whereas memory repertoires showed none.

This clonotype was observed a few times. Its matching antigen is unknown. A single record per CDR3 protein comes from TCRdb applying MiXCR to the 5' RACE reads. This sample has about 1.7 million distinct CDR3 sequences, with 25% to 35% found just once. The sequence came from a newborn girl in good health. The rearrangement joins TRBV11-2 to TRBJ1-5; D is ambiguous. What was sequenced was cord blood. Here the CDR3 DNA reads TGTGCCAGCAGCTTAGGAGCGTTTATTGTACTTTATAGCAATCAGCCCCAGCATTTT. The encoded protein is CASSLGAFIVLYSNQPQHF.